These 21 T cell receptor beta chains came from one sample sequenced in a study of spatial heterogeneity in lung cancer. Regarding time point: sample taken at primary tumor resection. Sequencing of whole RNA from tumor, nontumor lung or frozen PBMC involved no sorting. One entry per CDR3 protein results from TCRdb running MiXCR on the 5' RACE reads. This table has around 9,700 distinct CDR3 sequences, about 6.3% appearing once. The source material was PBMCs, sampled at surgery. The receptors were sampled from a male donor with early-stage non-small cell lung cancer.

This clonotype has only a few counts. The library was prepared for alpha chains; this beta chain is a stray read, so its frequency means little. The CDR3 DNA sequence: TGCGCCAGCAGCTTGACTCTAGATGAGCAGTTCTTC. It translates to CASSLTLDEQFF. The rearrangement links TRBV5-1 to TRBJ2-1; D uncertain. Trimming removed 1 base from V and 8 bases from J, with 7 bases in between. Germline V gene sequence: CDR1 SGHRS, CDR2 YFSETQ. This CDR3 has 12 residues.

With regard to this clonotype: Because the library targeted alpha chains, this beta chain is an off-target read whose size means little. The CDR3, as DNA: TGTGCCAGCAGCCCCGCCCTAAGTATGCTTAGCTCCTACAATGAGCAGTTCTTC. Its translation is CASSPALSMLSSYNEQFF. This chain links TRBV11-1 with TRBJ2-1; the D is unclear. The V and J ends lost 5 bases and 0 bases respectively, with 20 bases between them. This CDR3 has 18 residues. CDR1 is SGHAT and CDR2 is FQDESV in the germline V gene (reference sequence).

Many counts were recorded for this clonotype. With the library built for alpha chains, this beta chain is off target and its frequency is not meaningful. The chain joins TRBV10-3 to TRBJ1-6, with D tentatively TRBD1 (5 bases). Deletions cut 6 bases from V and 10 bases from J, with 19 bases between. Looked up from germline, CDR1 is ENHRY and CDR2 is SYGVKD. The CDR3 sequence is 15 residues long. CDR3 in DNA: TGTGCCATCAGGGGAGAACAGGCTGATGGCTCACCCCTCCACTTT. This translates into CAIRGEQADGSPLHF.

In its sample, this clonotype was seen many times. In a library made to pick up alpha chains, this beta chain is a stray read with a size that means little. The chain couples TRBV6-2 or TRBV6-3 to TRBJ2-1; 7 bases match TRBD2. V was pared by 8 bases and J by 16 bases, with 14 bases of the junction left unmatched. This CDR3 has 12 residues. CDR1 and CDR2 from the germline V gene are MNHEY and SVGEGT. This CDR3 is CASSELGREEFF. The CDR3 nucleotides are TGTGCCAGCTCTGAGTTGGGCCGGGAGGAATTCTTC.

By sample fraction, this clonotype is medium-sized (0.01 to 0.1%). The library was prepared for alpha chains; this beta chain is a stray read, so its frequency means little. This chain joins TRBV4-1 and TRBJ2-2, with TRBD2 identical over 9 bases. The CDR3 has 19 amino acids. Trimming cost V 0 bases and J 7 bases; bases outside gene matches: 15. Germline V lookup: CDR1 MGHRA, CDR2 YSYEKL. Here the CDR3 reads CASSQDKGSGSSKDGELFF. The CDR3 region has the DNA TGCGCCAGCAGCCAAGATAAAGGTAGCGGGAGCTCCAAGGACGGGGAGCTGTTTTTT.

The sample holds a few counts of this clonotype. This beta chain slipped into a library made for alpha chains as a stray read, so its size is not meaningful. V is TRBV6-1 and J is TRBJ2-5; TRBD1 agrees at 9 bases. Per germline, CDR1 MNHNS and CDR2 SASEGT. With 8 bases clipped from V and 5 bases from J, the junction kept 15 bases outside the gene matches. The CDR3 sequence is 16 residues long. The CDR3 sequence is CASCKMGTGMVETQYF. The CDR3 DNA reads TGTGCCAGCTGCAAGATGGGGACAGGGATGGTGGAGACCCAGTACTTC.

By its share, this clonotype is medium-sized. This beta chain is an unintended read in a library built for alpha chains; its size means little. The V call is TRBV3-1, the J call TRBJ2-7, with 11 bases that match TRBD1. Germline values: CDR1 LGHDT, CDR2 YNNKEL (reference sequence). The trim removed 2 bases at V and 4 bases at J, leaving 4 bases unmatched. The CDR3 has 15 amino acids. CDR3: CASSQPGQGGYEQYF. CDR3 nucleotides: TGTGCCAGCAGCCAACCGGGACAGGGGGGATACGAGCAGTACTTC.

In the case of this clonotype: Since it is a stray read in a library aimed at alpha chains, this beta chain has a size that is not meaningful. This chain connects TRBV11-2 to TRBJ1-2; D gene unclear. CDR3 length: 17 residues. Germline V gene sequence: CDR1 SGHAT, CDR2 FQNNGV. V was trimmed by 1 base and J by 1 base, leaving 16 bases between them. The chain's CDR3 is CASSLVSRTAYNYGYTF. The CDR3 bases are TGTGCCAGCAGCTTAGTCTCGCGTACGGCCTATAACTATGGCTACACCTTC.

On this clonotype itself: This beta chain appears as a stray read in a library generated for alpha chains; its size is not informative. V usage is TRBV5-4 and J usage is TRBJ2-7, with TRBD2 matching 14 bases. Germline CDR1 and CDR2: SGHNT and YYREEE (reference sequence). The CDR3 has 16 residues. J lost 5 bases, V lost 4 bases, and 8 bases had no gene match. CDR3 region: CASSPGGLAGGDEQYF. In DNA, the CDR3 is TGTGCCAGCAGCCCGGGAGGACTAGCGGGAGGTGACGAGCAGTACTTC.

In its sample, this clonotype was seen a few times. This beta chain is off target for a library built for alpha chains, so its abundance means little. The chain couples TRBV7-9 to TRBJ1-3, with D perhaps matching TRBD1 (6 bases). The germline V and J ends were trimmed by 5 bases and 4 bases, with 12 bases remaining between them. The germline V gene encodes CDR1 SEHNR and CDR2 FQNEAQ (reference sequence). The CDR3 contains 14 residues. The CDR3 nucleotides are TGTGCCAGCAGCCTCCCGGGACAAGGAAACACCATATATTTT. Protein sequence: CASSLPGQGNTIYF. The full variable domain, in which reference TRBV7-9 and TRBJ1-3 provide the parts outside the CDR3, is DTGVSQNPRHKITKRGQNVTFRCDPISEHNRLYWYRQTLGQGPEFLTYFQNEAQLEKSRLLSDRFSAERPKGSFSTLEIQRTEQGDSAMYLCASSLPGQGNTIYFGEGSWLTVV.

Of note for this clonotype: The junction shows a germline mismatch at one end, possibly a read error. Within a library made for alpha chains, this beta chain is off target, and its count is uninformative. The V call is TRBV11-1, the J call TRBJ2-7; D is perhaps TRBD2 (6 bases). This CDR3 has 13 residues. Germline V lookup: CDR1 SGHAT, CDR2 FQDESV (reference sequence). The CDR3 DNA reads as TGTGTCAGCAGCCGACTAGGCCCGGGCGAGCAGTACTTC. Translated, it gives CVSSRLGPGEQYF.

Within the sample, this clonotype is medium-sized. This beta chain appears as a stray read in a library generated for alpha chains; its size is not informative. The genes are TRBV20-1 and TRBJ2-7; 9 bases agree with TRBD2. The CDR3 spans 14 residues. In germline, CDR1 is DFQATT, CDR2 SNEGSKA (reference sequence). Trimming removed 3 bases from V and 6 bases from J; junction bases left unmatched: 9. This CDR3 reads CSARVAGVLGEQYF. The CDR3 bases are TGCAGTGCTAGGGTAGCGGGAGTACTCGGCGAGCAGTACTTC.

This clonotype is judged medium-sized. This beta chain is an unintended read in a library built for alpha chains; its size means little. The chain couples TRBV11-2 to TRBJ2-3, with 10 nucleotides matching TRBD2. Germline CDR1 is SGHAT and CDR2 is FQNNGV. With 4 bases clipped from V and 2 bases from J, the junction kept 3 bases outside the gene matches. The CDR3 has 15 residues. The chain's CDR3 is CASSSSGSDTDTQYF. In DNA form, the CDR3 reads TGTGCCAGCAGCTCTAGCGGGAGTGACACAGATACGCAGTATTTT.

In its sample, this clonotype was seen many times. This beta chain is a stray sequence in a library constructed for alpha chains; its clone size is not meaningful. The chain is built from TRBV7-9 and TRBJ2-7, with D unclear. Germline V lookup: CDR1 SEHNR, CDR2 FQNEAQ (reference sequence). CDR3 length: 11 amino acids. V was shortened by 2 bases and J by 7 bases, with 6 bases between the two germline ends. Here the CDR3 reads CASSLSREQYF. CDR3 nucleotides: TGTGCCAGCAGCTTATCGCGAGAGCAGTACTTC.

This clonotype is medium-sized (0.01 to 0.1%) within its sample. As an off-target read in a library built for alpha chains, this beta chain has a frequency of little significance. J is TRBJ2-1 and V is TRBV20-1; 12 nucleotides agree with TRBD2. This CDR3 is 14 amino acids long. V lost 0 bases and J lost 13; bases outside the gene matches: 7. Germline CDR1 DFQATT, CDR2 SNEGSKA (reference sequence). The CDR3 DNA sequence: TGCAGTGCTAGAGAAACTAGCGGGAGGCCTATTCAGTTCTTC. Its translation: CSARETSGRPIQFF.

Notes on this clonotype: The size of this beta chain means little, since it is a stray read in a library made for alpha chains. The rearrangement links TRBV7-9 to TRBJ2-2; D not certain. The V end was cut by 3 bases, the J end by 2 bases, with 7 bases between. In germline, CDR1 is SEHNR, CDR2 FQNEAQ (reference sequence). The CDR3 extends over 14 amino acids. The CDR3 sequence: CASSFILNTGELFF. The DNA for the CDR3 is TGTGCCAGCAGCTTTATTCTCAACACCGGGGAGCTGTTTTTT. The variable domain in full, completed from reference TRBV7-9 and TRBJ2-2, reads DTGVSQNPRHKITKRGQNVTFRCDPISEHNRLYWYRQTLGQGPEFLTYFQNEAQLEKSRLLSDRFSAERPKGSFSTLEIQRTEQGDSAMYLCASSFILNTGELFFGEGSRLTVL.

In its sample, this clonotype is medium-sized. Since it is a stray read in a library aimed at alpha chains, this beta chain has a size that is not meaningful. This sequence joins TRBV4-1 and TRBJ1-5; TRBD1 matches at 8 bases. The CDR3 has 14 amino acids. With 5 bases clipped from V and 7 bases from J, the junction kept 7 bases outside the gene matches. Looked up from germline, CDR1 is MGHRA and CDR2 is YSYEKL. CDR3 coding DNA: TGCGCCAGCAGCTTTTGGACAGGGTCCCAGCCCCAGCATTTT. Residues: CASSFWTGSQPQHF.

This clonotype occurred many times. The library was prepared for alpha chains; this beta chain is a stray read, so its frequency means little. This chain uses TRBV4-1 with TRBJ2-2; 8 nucleotides line up with TRBD2. The CDR3 is 19 residues long. CDR1 is MGHRA and CDR2 is YSYEKL in the germline V gene. Trimming cost V 4 bases and J 6 bases; bases outside gene matches: 19. The CDR3 spells CASSPYGISGSRGAGELFF. The CDR3 nucleotides read TGCGCCAGCAGCCCCTACGGTATAAGCGGGAGCCGGGGGGCCGGGGAGCTGTTTTTT.

Of note for this clonotype: As an off-target read in a library built for alpha chains, this beta chain has a frequency of little significance. The chain joins TRBV6-6 to TRBJ2-7; 7 bases line up with TRBD2. The CDR3 contains 16 residues. V shed 2 bases, J shed 5 bases, and the junction held 12 bases outside the gene matches. Germline loops: CDR1 MNHNY, CDR2 SVGAGI (reference sequence). The CDR3 here is CASSYTRASGGDEQYF. The CDR3 DNA reads as TGTGCCAGCAGTTACACGAGGGCTAGCGGAGGGGACGAGCAGTACTTC.

This clonotype was picked up many times. A library made for alpha chains picked up this beta chain off target, so its size means little. The rearrangement links TRBV7-6 to TRBJ1-3, with 7 bases lining up with TRBD1. The trim removed 5 bases at V and 1 base at J, leaving 2 bases unmatched. This CDR3 has 14 amino acids. Germline V gene lookup returns CDR1 SGHVS and CDR2 FNYEAQ. The CDR3 bases are TGTGCCAGCAGCCCGACAGGGTCTGGAAACACCATATATTTT. Protein: CASSPTGSGNTIYF.

This clonotype has at least ten counts. This beta chain lies outside the target of a library built for alpha chains; its clone size means little. The chain uses TRBV19 and TRBJ2-6, with 8 bases matching TRBD2. This CDR3 is built from 15 residues. CDR1 and CDR2 (germline): LNHDA, SQIVND (reference sequence). With 7 bases clipped from V and 3 bases from J, the junction kept 5 bases outside the gene matches. In DNA, the CDR3 is TGTGCCAGTACCGGACTAGCTCTTGGGGCCAACGTCCTGACTTTC. This sequence encodes CASTGLALGANVLTF. The full variable domain, with the rest looked up from reference TRBV19 and TRBJ2-6, is DGGITQSPKYLFRKEGQNVTLSCEQNLNHDAMYWYRQDPGQGLRLIYYSQIVNDFQKGDIAEGYSVSREKKESFPLTVTSAQKNPTAFYLCASTGLALGANVLTFGAGSRLTVL.